The 19 T cell receptor beta chains given below trace back to one sample, sequenced in a study of blood T cells in healthy people across ages. Using a J-beta primer mix together with a sample-barcoded 5' primer, a second PCR was run for roughly 6 to 11 cycles. A single record per CDR3 protein comes from TCRdb applying MiXCR to the 5' RACE reads. The sample shows approximately 780,000 distinct CDR3 sequences, 20% to 30% of them seen only once. This sample also appeared in a second study, on T cells of mothers and their children.

The sequenced sample was blood. These receptors were obtained from a boy younger than 18 in good health.

This chain uses TRBV7-2 with TRBJ1-4, with unresolved D. V was clipped by 5 bases and J by 10 bases, with 20 bases between them. The CDR3 has 15 residues. Germline V lookup: CDR1 SGHTA, CDR2 FQGNSA. Here the CDR3 DNA reads TGTGCCAGCAGCCCATGGGATGCCGGGTTCGGAAAACTGTTTTTT. Translation: CASSPWDAGFGKLFF. Variable domain in full (rest from reference TRBV7-2 and TRBJ1-4): GAGVSQSPSNKVTEKGKDVELRCDPISGHTALYWYRQSLGQGLEFLIYFQGNSAPDKSGLPSDRFSAERTGGSVSTLTIQRTQQEDSAVYLCASSPWDAGFGKLFFGSGTQLSVL.

The V and J genes are TRBV20-1 and TRBJ2-5; 9 bases fit TRBD2. Per germline, CDR1 DFQATT and CDR2 SNEGSKA (reference sequence). This CDR3 spans 13 amino acids. J lost 3 bases, V lost 7 bases, and 6 bases had no gene match. The DNA for the CDR3 is TGCAGTGGGGCTAGCGGGGCAGAAGAGACCCAGTACTTC. It encodes CSGASGAEETQYF.

This clonotype has a single count. The rearrangement joins TRBV5-1 to TRBJ2-1; 7 bases agree with TRBD2. Germline V lookup: CDR1 SGHRS, CDR2 YFSETQ. The CDR3 sequence is 15 residues long. Germline trimming cut 3 bases from V and 3 bases from J; bases unmatched to any gene: 6. CDR3 nucleotide sequence: TGCGCCAGCAGCTCGGGAGGCACCATCTACAATGAGCAGTTCTTC. Protein product: CASSSGGTIYNEQFF.

The gene calls are TRBV20-1 and TRBJ2-7, with 7 positions matching TRBD2. The germline V gene encodes CDR1 DFQATT and CDR2 SNEGSKA (reference sequence). V was clipped by 0 bases and J by 0 bases; unmatched bases: 5. The CDR3 has 15 amino acids. The CDR3 DNA reads TGCAGTGCTAGAGAGATGACTAGCTCCTCCTACGAGCAGTACTTC. Translated: CSAREMTSSSYEQYF.

The chain has TRBV4-1 and TRBJ2-4; D unresolved. From germline, CDR1 is MGHRA and CDR2 YSYEKL. This CDR3 is 13 amino acids long. With 6 bases removed from V and 3 bases from J, the gap between germline ends came to 9 bases. CDR3 sequence: CASRRIGKNIQYF. The CDR3 DNA sequence: TGCGCCAGCAGAAGGATTGGCAAAAACATTCAGTACTTC.

The rearrangement joins TRBV7-2 to TRBJ2-4, with 12 bases aligning to TRBD2. Germline CDR1 SGHTA, CDR2 FQGNSA. The CDR3 runs to 17 residues. V trimming: 5 bases; J trimming: 3 bases; junction bases outside the gene matches: 8. CDR3 in DNA: TGTGCCAGCAGCCTCGGACTAGCGGGGAGGGTCAAAAACATTCAGTACTTC. The encoded protein is CASSLGLAGRVKNIQYF.

This chain uses TRBV3-1 with TRBJ1-1, with TRBD1 matching 9 bases. CDR1 LGHDT and CDR2 YNNKEL come from the germline V gene (reference sequence). J was trimmed by 11 bases and V by 1 base; bases with no gene match: 8. The CDR3 runs 14 residues. The CDR3 DNA sequence: TGTGCCAGCAGCCAAGCTACAGGGGGCACCCCGGCTTTCTTT. Amino acids: CASSQATGGTPAFF. The complete variable domain, with remaining parts taken from reference TRBV3-1 and TRBJ1-1, reads DTAVSQTPKYLVTQMGNDKSIKCEQNLGHDTMYWYKQDSKKFLKIMFSYNNKELIINETVPNRFSPKSPDKAHLNLHINSLELGDSAVYFCASSQATGGTPAFFGQGTRLTVV.

The chain couples TRBV4-1 to TRBJ2-5, with D perhaps being TRBD1 or TRBD2 (5 bases each). This CDR3 is 15 amino acids long. CDR1 is MGHRA, CDR2 YSYEKL, per germline. V lost 2 bases and J lost 6, with 16 bases in between. The CDR3 sequence is CASSQPLARGQTQYF. Written as DNA, the CDR3 is TGCGCCAGCAGCCAACCTCTGGCCCGGGGCCAGACCCAGTACTTC.

The genes are TRBV12-5 and TRBJ2-1; 12 bases align to TRBD2. The germline V gene has CDR1 LGHNT and CDR2 FRNRAP. V was clipped by 0 bases and J by 8 bases; unmatched bases: 11. CDR3 length: 18 amino acids. In DNA, the CDR3 is TGTGCTAGTGGTTTGGTACGGGCTAGCGGGGGGGCCGTAGATGAGCAGTTCTTC. This gives the protein CASGLVRASGGAVDEQFF.

The CDR3 sequence: CASRDRRPNYGYTF. CDR3 in DNA: TGTGCCAGCAGGGACAGGCGTCCTAACTATGGCTACACCTTC. V usage is TRBV12-3 or TRBV12-4 and J usage is TRBJ1-2; 7 nucleotides line up with TRBD1. The CDR3 sequence is 14 residues long. With V trimmed by 6 bases and J by 0 bases, 4 bases remained unmatched.

V gene TRBV10-3 combines with J gene TRBJ2-7; tentatively, D is TRBD2 (6 bases). Trimming left V 3 bases short and J 1 base short, with 16 bases between. Germline-derived CDR1 and CDR2 are ENHRY and SYGVKD. The CDR3 is 16 residues long. The DNA for the CDR3 is TGTGCCATCAGTGAACTCGGGCTAGCGACTTCCTACGAGCAGTACTTC. Protein sequence: CAISELGLATSYEQYF.

This rearrangement joins TRBV29-1 to TRBJ1-2; 7 bases agree with TRBD1. This CDR3 has 13 residues. Looked up from germline, CDR1 is SQVTM and CDR2 is ANQGSEA. Trimming at V came to 5 bases and at J to 4 bases, leaving 7 bases not matched to a gene. This CDR3 reads CSVSTGDAYGYTF. The CDR3 DNA is TGCAGCGTTTCCACAGGGGACGCCTATGGCTACACCTTC.

This clonotype was counted a few times. The chain uses TRBV20-1 and TRBJ1-2, with a tentative D call TRBD1 (5 bases). CDR3 size: 13 residues. Germline CDR1 reads DFQATT; CDR2 reads SNEGSKA (reference sequence). Trimming left V 0 bases short and J 4 bases short, with 9 bases between. The CDR3 region has the DNA TGCAGTGCTAGAGAGGGACCGGTCTATGGCTACACCTTC. The encoded protein is CSAREGPVYGYTF.

The rearrangement joins TRBV29-1 to TRBJ2-7; tentatively, D is TRBD2 (7 bases). CDR3 length: 13 amino acids. With 4 bases removed from V and 0 bases from J, the gap between germline ends came to 10 bases. The germline CDR1 and CDR2 sequences are SQVTM and ANQGSEA. CDR3 in DNA: TGCAGCGTTGGGGGGGGCAACTCCTACGAGCAGTACTTC. Its protein product is CSVGGGNSYEQYF.

V is TRBV20-1 and J is TRBJ2-7; D is perhaps TRBD1 (6 bases). Deletions cut 4 bases from V and 0 bases from J, with 10 bases between. Germline V gives CDR1 DFQATT, CDR2 SNEGSKA (reference sequence). The CDR3 runs to 13 residues. The CDR3: CSAKDSLSYEQYF. As DNA, the CDR3 is TGCAGTGCTAAGGACAGCCTCTCCTACGAGCAGTACTTC.

V gene TRBV10-3 combines with J gene TRBJ2-5; 9 bases are a match to TRBD1. CDR1 and CDR2 (germline): ENHRY, SYGVKD. V trimming: 3 bases; J trimming: 5 bases; junction bases outside the gene matches: 7. The CDR3 loop spans 15 amino acids. Here the CDR3 reads CAISDATGGWETQYF. CDR3 bases: TGTGCCATCAGTGACGCTACAGGGGGCTGGGAGACCCAGTACTTC.

The chain carries TRBV6-1 and TRBJ1-1; D not resolved. The CDR3 covers 11 residues. Trimming stripped 3 bases from V and 7 bases from J, with 6 bases between. Germline CDR1 reads MNHNS; CDR2 reads SASEGT. This chain's CDR3 is CASSEYLEAFF. The CDR3 coding sequence is TGTGCCAGCAGTGAGTACCTTGAAGCTTTCTTT.

This clonotype has only a few counts. The chain carries TRBV5-1 and TRBJ2-5, with D hard to call. This CDR3 comprises 15 residues. Trimming shortened V by 0 bases and J by 4 bases, and 13 bases separated the two germline ends. The germline gives CDR1 SGHRS, CDR2 YFSETQ. The CDR3 reads CASSLVERERETQYF. The CDR3 DNA sequence: TGCGCCAGCAGCTTGGTAGAAAGGGAAAGAGAGACCCAGTACTTC.

The chain joins TRBV14 to TRBJ1-2; unclear D gene. Trimming removed 1 base from V and 3 bases from J, with 9 bases in between. The V gene's germline CDR1 is SGHDN and CDR2 FVKESK. The CDR3 contains 14 residues. This CDR3 is CASSQGGLHYGYTF. Here the CDR3 DNA reads TGTGCCAGCAGCCAAGGTGGGCTTCACTATGGCTACACCTTC.